What follows is one TCR beta chain and its context. The clone's antigen remains unknown. No quality values exist for individual bases; no much larger clone is one base distant. TCRbeta CDR3 regions were amplified from genomic DNA using the immunoSEQ Assay, a bias-controlled multiplex PCR. The study's own analysis went as follows. The number of nucleated cells in each sample was estimated by amplification of reference gene primers within the assay. To quantify the absolute abundance of each unique TCRbeta CDR3 rearrangement, sequence reads were collapsed and filtered. For each sample, productive Simpson clonality was calculated as the square root of Simpson's diversity index over productive rearrangements. TCRdb limited this immuneACCESS table to in-frame rearrangements with V and J called. A share of clones is missing; checked studies link under half to unresolved V genes, and the rest is unexplained. Clonal size and the V and J genes are those of that table, whereas D and trimming came from the DNA. This sample lists roughly 150,000 clones; roughly 78% were detected once. Clones ranked in the top ten supply roughly 15% of the sample.

These data are taken from a study of blood T cell repertoires in COVID-19 (dated by TCRdb to 2020 to 2021). For the wider study: The collaborator samples originated in the United States, Italy and Spain and spanned the acute and convalescent phases of COVID-19. The material from the prospective study consisted of cDNA or gDNA derived from T cells, B-cell-depleted T cells, or PBMCs. The dataset comprised deeply sampled blood TCRbeta repertoires from subjects exposed to, actively infected with, or recovered from COVID-19. The repertoires were released in a freely available public database intended as a resource for research on the immune response to SARS-CoV-2. Samples were obtained from the ongoing ImmuneRACE study (first 160 participants) and from 1,200 or so subjects provided by 6 global collaborators. The sample metadata nearly always contained a de-identified subject ID, COVID-19 status, age in years and sex. HLA class I and class II types, where available, came from metadata supplied by the sample provider rather than from assay-based typing. The investigation overall reported the following: Clinical and demographic metadata were provided uncurated, with the amount varying by source and participant.

Each collaborating institution followed its own protocols to collect whole blood in K2EDTA tubes. Collaborator samples were shipped for TCRbeta analysis as frozen whole blood, isolated PBMCs, or DNA extracted from either sample type. The germline V gene (reference sequence) provides CDR1 GTSNPN and CDR2 SVGIG. The junction shows trimming of 0 bases on V and 3 bases on J, and the gene matches do not reach 3 bases of it. Reading from cysteine to phenylalanine, the CDR3 counts 15 amino acids. The kept DNA is CDR3 alone, 45 bases in frame from the first base. The TCR originated in a human donor with acute or convalescent COVID-19. The donor label of this sample is uncertain. What was sequenced was peripheral blood. This receptor chain uses TRBV30 and TRBJ2-3, and 10 junction bases match TRBD2. CDR3 region: CAWSVASGGTDTQYF. The DNA is TGTGCCTGGAGTGTGGCTAGCGGGGGAACAGATACGCAGTATTTT.